This note documents a single TCR beta chain sequence. The antigen remains unidentified. TCRdb keeps only in-frame clones here, not all; method: immunoSEQ multiplex PCR. The table records about 2.1 million clones, around 95% of them present only once. The data originate from a study of shared clonotypes between healthy human individuals. Across the study: Three plates were used per donor for CD4 naive, three for CD4 memory, two for CD8 naive and one for CD8 memory.

J lost 0 bases, V lost 4 bases, and 5 bases had no gene match. Germline V gives CDR1 SQVTM, CDR2 ANQGSEA. The CDR3 has 14 amino acids. Study-level findings and limits: Naive subsets, compared against memory subsets, generally had larger estimated richness values.

The naive CD8 fraction comprised CD45RO-negative cells positively selected for CCR7 and excluded terminally differentiated effector memory CD45RA+ cells. This clonotype originated in a young man in good health. Some clones in this sample may be carry-over from other donors' samples. Sequenced: naive CD8+ T cells from PBMCs. V gene TRBV29-1 combines with J gene TRBJ1-1; 7 positions match TRBD1. CDR3 residues: CSVVGQDLNTEAFF. The CDR3 DNA reads TGCAGCGTTGTAGGACAGGATTTGAACACTGAAGCTTTCTTT.